This TCR beta chain came from a study of T cells in localized non-small cell lung cancer. Overall study results and limits: Sequence data derive from only one tumor region, so heterogeneity remains possible. Uninvolved neighboring lung showed the greatest T cell clonality, exceeding tumor. A raised T cell density in blood coincided with lengthier overall survival.

Germline CDR1 and CDR2: SGHRS and YFSETQ. The CDR3 is made up of 15 amino acids. V dropped 4 bases and J dropped 10; count of bases not matched to a gene: 9. Assay used: immunoSEQ multiplex PCR; TCRdb lists only in-frame clones, some missing. The sample has some 1,200 clones; roughly 29% are singletons. In each case, adjacent lung free of atypia was taken at least 2 cm from the tumor margin. This clone was found once. Its antigen is undetermined. Here the sequenced sample was normal lung tissue next to the tumor, taken before any cancer treatment. The V call is TRBV5-1, the J call TRBJ2-5; 14 bases fit TRBD2. This TCR was sampled from a male donor aged 60 or over with stage II squamous cell lung carcinoma. As DNA, the CDR3 is TGCGCCAGCAGCATAGGGACTAGCGGGGGTATGCTCCAGTACTTC. Translating gives CASSIGTSGGMLQYF.